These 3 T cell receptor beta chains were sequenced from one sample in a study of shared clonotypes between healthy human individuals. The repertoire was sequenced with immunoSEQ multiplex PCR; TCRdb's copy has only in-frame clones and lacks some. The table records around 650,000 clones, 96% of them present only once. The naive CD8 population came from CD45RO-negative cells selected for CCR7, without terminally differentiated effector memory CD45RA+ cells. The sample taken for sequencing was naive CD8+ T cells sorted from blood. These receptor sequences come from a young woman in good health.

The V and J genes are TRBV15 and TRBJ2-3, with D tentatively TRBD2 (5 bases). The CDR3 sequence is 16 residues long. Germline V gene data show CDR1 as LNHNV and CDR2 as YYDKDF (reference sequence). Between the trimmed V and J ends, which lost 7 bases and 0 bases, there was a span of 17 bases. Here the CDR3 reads CATTRSPSPSTDTQYF. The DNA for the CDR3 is TGTGCCACCACCCGGAGCCCTAGCCCTAGCACAGATACGCAGTATTTT.

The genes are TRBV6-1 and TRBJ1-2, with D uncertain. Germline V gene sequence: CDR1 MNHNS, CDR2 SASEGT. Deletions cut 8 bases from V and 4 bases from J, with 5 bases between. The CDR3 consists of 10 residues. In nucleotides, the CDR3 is TGTGCCAGCTTGAGCTATGGCTACACCTTC. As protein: CASLSYGYTF.

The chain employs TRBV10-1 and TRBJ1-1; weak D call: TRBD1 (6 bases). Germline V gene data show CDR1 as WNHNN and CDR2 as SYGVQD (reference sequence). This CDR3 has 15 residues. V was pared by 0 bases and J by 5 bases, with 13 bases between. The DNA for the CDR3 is TGCGCCAGCAGTGAGTCTCGGGGGCGGAGAACTGAAGCTTTCTTT. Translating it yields CASSESRGRRTEAFF.